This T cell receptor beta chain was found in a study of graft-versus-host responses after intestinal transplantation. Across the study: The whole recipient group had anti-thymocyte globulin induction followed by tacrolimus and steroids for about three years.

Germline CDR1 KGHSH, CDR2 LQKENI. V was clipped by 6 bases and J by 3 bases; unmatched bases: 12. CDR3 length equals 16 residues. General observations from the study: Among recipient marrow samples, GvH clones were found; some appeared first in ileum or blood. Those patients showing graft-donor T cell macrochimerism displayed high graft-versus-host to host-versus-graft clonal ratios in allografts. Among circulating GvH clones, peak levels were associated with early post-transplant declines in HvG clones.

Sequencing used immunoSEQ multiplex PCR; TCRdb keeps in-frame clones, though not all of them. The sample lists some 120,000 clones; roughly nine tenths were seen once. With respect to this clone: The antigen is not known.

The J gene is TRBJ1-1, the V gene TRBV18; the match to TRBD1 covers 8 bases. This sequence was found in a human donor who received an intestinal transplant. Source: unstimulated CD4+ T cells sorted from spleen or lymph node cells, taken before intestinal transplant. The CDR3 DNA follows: TGTGCCAGCTCGACCTCCTCCCAGGGGGCACACACTGAAGCTTTCTTT. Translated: CASSTSSQGAHTEAFF.